Presented here are 7 T cell receptor beta chains from one specimen sequenced in a study of vaccination and CD4 T cells after COVID-19. Their recognized antigens are unknown. Sequence data for DNA of cultured CD4+ T cells were generated by the Oncomine TCR Beta short-read assay. MiXCR was run by TCRdb on the PCR reads, yielding one entry per CDR3 protein. The table shows about 16,000 distinct CDR3 sequences, with 57% occurring only once. Treatment given: approximately 9-day PBMC culture with coronavirus spike peptide pools or control peptides (ViraFEST assay). What was sequenced was CD4+ T cells from blood, cultured in vitro. These receptors came from a human donor who had recovered from COVID-19.

Turning to this clonotype: At one end the junction does not follow the germline gene, possibly because of a read error. The V gene is TRBV6-1, the J gene TRBJ1-2; TRBD1 is a possible D gene (5 bases). The CDR3 loop spans 13 amino acids. Germline CDR1 MNHNS, CDR2 SASEGT. In nucleotides, the CDR3 is TGTGCCAGCAGTCCACCCGCGAGGGACGGCTGCACCTTC. Encoded protein: CASSPPARDGCTF.

This clonotype was detected once. The chain couples TRBV27 to TRBJ2-7, with 7 bases that match TRBD2. Germline lookup yields CDR1 MNHEY and CDR2 SMNVEV (reference sequence). The CDR3 totals 15 residues. V dropped 9 bases and J dropped 2; count of bases not matched to a gene: 13. CDR3: CASHKTSRDPYEQYF. The CDR3 bases are TGTGCCAGTCACAAGACTAGCAGAGACCCCTACGAGCAGTACTTC.

The chain couples TRBV10-3 to TRBJ2-5; 11 nucleotides align to TRBD2. V was clipped by 6 bases and J by 1 base; unmatched bases: 7. The CDR3 runs to 16 residues. Germline V gives CDR1 ENHRY, CDR2 SYGVKD. CDR3: CAIRTETSGTQETQYF. CDR3 nucleotide sequence: TGTGCCATCAGGACGGAGACTAGCGGGACCCAAGAGACCCAGTACTTC.

This sequence joins TRBV30 and TRBJ2-3; TRBD1 might be the D (6 bases). Germline lookup yields CDR1 GTSNPN and CDR2 SVGIG (reference sequence). The CDR3 is made up of 15 amino acids. Between the trimmed V and J ends, which lost 0 bases and 3 bases, there was a span of 13 bases. CDR3: CAWSVWGLGTDTQYF. In nucleotides, the CDR3 is TGTGCCTGGAGTGTATGGGGGCTTGGGACAGATACGCAGTATTTT.

This chain links TRBV20-1 with TRBJ1-1; 7 nucleotides align to TRBD1. V lost 5 bases, J lost 0 bases, and 6 bases stayed unmatched. Germline V CDR1 and CDR2: DFQATT, SNEGSKA (reference sequence). This CDR3 contains 14 residues. The CDR3 here is CSAFSTGMNTEAFF. The CDR3 coding sequence is TGCAGTGCTTTTTCGACAGGGATGAACACTGAAGCTTTCTTT.

This chain links TRBV18 with TRBJ2-7, with TRBD2 matching 8 bases. Per the germline V gene, CDR1 is KGHSH and CDR2 is LQKENI. The V and J ends lost 2 bases and 4 bases, in that order; junction bases with no gene match: 10. The length of the CDR3 is 16 residues. The CDR3 protein is CASSPRVAGSTYEQYF. CDR3 nucleotide sequence: TGTGCCAGCTCACCAAGGGTAGCGGGGTCCACGTACGAGCAGTACTTC.

This clonotype was counted a few times. This chain joins TRBV20-1 and TRBJ2-5, with 8 bases aligning to TRBD2. The V and J ends lost 6 bases and 5 bases, in that order; junction bases with no gene match: 5. The CDR3 is 12 amino acids. The germline gives CDR1 DFQATT, CDR2 SNEGSKA (reference sequence). CDR3 coding DNA: TGCAGTGCGAGGACTAGCCGGGAGACCCAGTACTTC. Translating gives CSARTSRETQYF.